This T cell receptor (beta chain) was retrieved from a study of early T cells in non-severe SARS-CoV-2 infection. Individual cDNA molecules were tagged with unique molecular identifiers. TCRdb re-derived calls from the 5' RACE reads in MiXCR, one entry per CDR3 protein. The sample lists 75,000 to 100,000 distinct CDR3 sequences, roughly 15% seen once, with about 0.59% in the top ten. This TCR was recovered from an adult who was a healthcare worker with PCR-confirmed SARS-CoV-2 infection or an uninfected control (not recorded which). Sequencing was done on a sample of whole blood.

CDR3 coding DNA: TGTGCCATTGGACAGCTCTCACCAGGGGAGCTGTTTTTT. Translation gives CAIGQLSPGELFF. The chain joins TRBV10-3 to TRBJ2-2; possible D gene TRBD1, 6 bases. This CDR3 contains 13 residues. V lost 9 bases, J lost 8 bases, and 16 bases lay in between. The germline gives CDR1 ENHRY, CDR2 SYGVKD.